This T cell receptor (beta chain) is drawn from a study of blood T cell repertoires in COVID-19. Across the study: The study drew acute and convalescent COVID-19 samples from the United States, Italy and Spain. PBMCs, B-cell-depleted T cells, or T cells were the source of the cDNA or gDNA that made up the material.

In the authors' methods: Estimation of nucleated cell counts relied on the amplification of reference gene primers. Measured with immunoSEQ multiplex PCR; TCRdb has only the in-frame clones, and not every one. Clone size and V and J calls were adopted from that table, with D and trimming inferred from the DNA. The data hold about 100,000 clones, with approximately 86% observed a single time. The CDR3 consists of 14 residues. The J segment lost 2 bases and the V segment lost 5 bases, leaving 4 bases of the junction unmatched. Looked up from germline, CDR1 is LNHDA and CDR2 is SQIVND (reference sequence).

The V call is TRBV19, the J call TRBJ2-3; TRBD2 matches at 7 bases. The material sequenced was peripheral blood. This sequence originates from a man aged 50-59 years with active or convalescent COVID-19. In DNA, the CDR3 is TGTGCCAGTAGTCTCCGGGAGGCCACAGATACGCAGTATTTT. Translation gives CASSLREATDTQYF.